This TCR beta chain comes out of a study of blood T cells in healthy people across ages. Study-wide points: Per-million-T-cell TCR beta diversity fell roughly linearly with age. Expanded clonotype shifts may have been confounded, as the donors had an unknown CMV status. PBMC samples, being unsorted, prevented any conclusive comparison of naive and antigen-experienced cells.

Using a J-beta primer mix together with a sample-barcoded 5' primer, a second PCR was run for about 6 to 11 cycles. Carrying 12 random nucleotides, a template-switch adaptor labeled each individual cDNA molecule. MiXCR was run by TCRdb on the 5' RACE reads, yielding one entry per CDR3 protein. The sample consists of about 1.8 million distinct CDR3 sequences, just under 50% of them appearing once. A note on this clonotype: Its antigen is unidentified.

CDR1 is SGHTA and CDR2 is FQGNSA in the germline V gene. Between the trimmed V and J ends, which lost 1 base and 0 bases, there was a span of 10 bases. The CDR3 totals 16 residues. This sequence originates from a woman aged 40 to 55 in good health. The sequencing sample was made of blood. The chain has TRBV7-2 and TRBJ2-1, with D possibly being TRBD2 (6 bases). CDR3 amino acids: CASSLDRGFSYNEQFF. CDR3 sequence (DNA): TGTGCCAGCAGCTTAGACCGGGGGTTCTCCTACAATGAGCAGTTCTTC.